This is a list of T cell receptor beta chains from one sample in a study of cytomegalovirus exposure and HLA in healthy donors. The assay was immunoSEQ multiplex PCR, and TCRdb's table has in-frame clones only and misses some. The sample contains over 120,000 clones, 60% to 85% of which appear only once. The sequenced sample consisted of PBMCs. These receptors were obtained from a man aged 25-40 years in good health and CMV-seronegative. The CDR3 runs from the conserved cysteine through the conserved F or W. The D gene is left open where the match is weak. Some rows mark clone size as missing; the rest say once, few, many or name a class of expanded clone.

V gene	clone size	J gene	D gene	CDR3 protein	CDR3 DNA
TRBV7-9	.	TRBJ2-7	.	CASSDLQGCEYF	TGTGCCAGCAGCGACCTACAGGGATGCGAATACTTC
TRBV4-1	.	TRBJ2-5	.	CASSQRLIQETQYF	TGCGCCAGCAGCCAAAGACTGATCCAAGAGACCCAGTACTTC
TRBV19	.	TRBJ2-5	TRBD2	CASTPTGGALETQYF	TGTGCCAGTACCCCAACCGGGGGGGCCCTTGAGACCCAGTACTTC
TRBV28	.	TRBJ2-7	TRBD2	CASSLAGGAYEQYF	TGTGCCAGCAGTCTAGCGGGAGGCGCCTACGAGCAGTACTTC
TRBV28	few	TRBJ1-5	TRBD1	CASSQTQGQPQHF	TGTGCCAGCAGTCAGACACAGGGGCAGCCCCAGCATTTT
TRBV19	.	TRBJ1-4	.	CASSMSGPNEKLFF	TGTGCCAGTAGTATGTCAGGCCCAAATGAAAAACTGTTTTTT
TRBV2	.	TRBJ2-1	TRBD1	CASSETGLFHYEQFF	TGTGCCAGCAGTGAGACAGGGCTCTTTCACTATGAGCAGTTCTTC
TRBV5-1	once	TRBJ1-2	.	CASSSAENYGYTF	TGCGCCAGCAGCTCCGCAGAAAACTATGGCTACACCTTC
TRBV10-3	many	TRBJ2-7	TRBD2	CAISKREGPEQYF	TGTGCCATCAGCAAGCGGGAGGGCCCCGAGCAGTACTTC
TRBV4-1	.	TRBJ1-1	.	CASSQEPGRHEAFF	TGCGCCAGCAGCCAAGAACCTGGGAGGCATGAAGCTTTCTTT
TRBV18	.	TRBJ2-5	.	CANSPSARETQYF	TGTGCCAACTCACCCTCGGCGCGGGAGACCCAGTACTTC
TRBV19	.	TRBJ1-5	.	CASSWGASNQPQHF	TGTGCCAGTAGTTGGGGAGCGAGCAATCAGCCCCAGCATTTT
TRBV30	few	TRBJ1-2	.	CAWRWGRGSYGYTF	TGTGCCTGGAGATGGGGTAGGGGTAGCTATGGCTACACCTTC
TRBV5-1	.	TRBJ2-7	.	CASSSQGNEQYF	TGCGCCAGCAGCTCTCAGGGCAACGAGCAGTACTTC
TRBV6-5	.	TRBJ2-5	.	CASSYSSTPETQYF	TGTGCCAGCAGTTACTCTAGCACGCCAGAGACCCAGTACTTC
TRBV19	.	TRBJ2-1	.	CASTFGASSYNEQFF	TGTGCCAGTACCTTTGGGGCGAGCTCCTACAATGAGCAGTTCTTC
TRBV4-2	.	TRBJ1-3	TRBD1	CASSHLLGQGGNTIYF	TGTGCCAGCAGCCACCTACTTGGACAGGGTGGAAACACCATATATTTT
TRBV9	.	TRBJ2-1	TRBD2	CASSVGGGGGNEQFF	TGTGCCAGCAGCGTGGGGGGAGGCGGGGGAAATGAGCAGTTCTTC
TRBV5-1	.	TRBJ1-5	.	CASSISGDSNQPQHF	TGCGCCAGCAGCATTTCGGGGGACAGCAATCAGCCCCAGCATTTT
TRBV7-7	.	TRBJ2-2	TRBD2	CASSPLGLVAGELFF	TGTGCCAGCAGCCCACTGGGACTAGTGGCCGGGGAGCTGTTTTTT
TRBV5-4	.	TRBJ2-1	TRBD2	CASSLRREGGDEQFF	TGTGCCAGCAGCTTGCGGCGGGAGGGCGGCGATGAGCAGTTCTTC
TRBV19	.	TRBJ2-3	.	CASSPAGTDTQYF	TGTGCCAGTAGCCCGGCGGGAACAGATACGCAGTATTTT
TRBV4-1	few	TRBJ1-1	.	CASSPGHRNTEAFF	TGCGCCAGCAGCCCGGGACACAGGAACACTGAAGCTTTCTTT
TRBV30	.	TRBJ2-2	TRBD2	CAWKRLAGSPGELFF	TGTGCCTGGAAAAGACTAGCGGGAAGCCCCGGGGAGCTGTTTTTT
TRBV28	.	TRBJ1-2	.	CASSLGGRVFYGYTF	TGTGCCAGCAGTTTAGGAGGGAGGGTCTTCTATGGCTACACCTTC
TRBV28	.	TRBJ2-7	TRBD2	CASRGLAGTEGREQYF	TGTGCCAGCAGGGGACTAGCGGGAACCGAAGGGCGCGAGCAGTACTTC
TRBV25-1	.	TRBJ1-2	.	CASSVAFKRDYGYTF	TGTGCCAGCAGTGTCGCCTTCAAGAGGGACTATGGCTACACCTTC
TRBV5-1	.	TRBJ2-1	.	CASSLTGQFNEQFF	TGCGCCAGCAGCTTGACCGGACAGTTCAATGAGCAGTTCTTC
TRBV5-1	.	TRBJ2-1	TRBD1	CASSPRGQAMGHEQFF	TGCGCCAGCAGCCCTAGGGGACAGGCAATGGGACATGAGCAGTTCTTC
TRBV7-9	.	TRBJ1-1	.	CASSLVGGMGEAFF	TGTGCCAGCAGCTTAGTCGGGGGAATGGGTGAAGCTTTCTTT
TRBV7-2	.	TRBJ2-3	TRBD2	CASGYRTSGSTNTQYF	TGTGCCAGCGGCTACAGGACTAGCGGGAGTACGAATACGCAGTATTTT
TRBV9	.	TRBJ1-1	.	CASSAVEGMNTEAFF	TGTGCCAGCAGCGCAGTGGAGGGAATGAACACTGAAGCTTTCTTT
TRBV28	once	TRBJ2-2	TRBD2	CASSWGLAGETYTGELFF	TGTGCCAGCAGTTGGGGACTAGCGGGAGAGACGTACACCGGGGAGCTGTTTTTT
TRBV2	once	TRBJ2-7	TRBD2	CASRRLASVIYEQYF	TGTGCCAGCCGCCGACTAGCGTCCGTAATCTACGAGCAGTACTTC
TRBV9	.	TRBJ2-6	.	CASSVENAGANGLTF	TGTGCCAGCAGCGTAGAGAACGCTGGGGCCAACGGCCTGACTTTC
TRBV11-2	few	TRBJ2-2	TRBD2	CASSPRGAGDRELFF	TGTGCCAGCAGCCCGAGAGGCGCGGGAGATCGGGAGCTGTTTTTT
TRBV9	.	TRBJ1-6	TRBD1	CASSPSGTGNSPLHF	TGTGCCAGCAGCCCATCCGGGACAGGGAATTCACCCCTCCACTTT
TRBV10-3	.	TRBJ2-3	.	CAIKPASDTDTQYF	TGTGCCATCAAGCCCGCTAGCGACACAGATACGCAGTATTTT
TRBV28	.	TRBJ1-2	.	CASSQAGDTRGYTF	TGTGCCAGCAGCCAAGCGGGGGACACTAGAGGCTACACCTTC
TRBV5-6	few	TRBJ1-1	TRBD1	CASSYGQGRWEAFF	TGTGCCAGCAGCTACGGACAGGGGCGTTGGGAAGCTTTCTTT
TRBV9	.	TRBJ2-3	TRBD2	CASSVEVREEGRGTDTQYF	TGTGCCAGCAGCGTAGAGGTCCGGGAGGAGGGAAGAGGCACAGATACGCAGTATTTT
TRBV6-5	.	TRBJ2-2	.	CASRTNRGGTGELFF	TGTGCCAGCAGAACCAACAGGGGGGGGACCGGGGAGCTGTTTTTT
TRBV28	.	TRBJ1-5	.	CASGPNQPQHF	TGTGCCAGCGGGCCGAATCAGCCCCAGCATTTT
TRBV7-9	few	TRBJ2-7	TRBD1	CASSLGPDRVFPF	TGTGCCAGCAGCTTGGGCCCCGACAGGGTTTTTCCCTTC
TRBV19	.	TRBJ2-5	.	CASSIRGGGEETQYF	TGTGCCAGTAGTATCCGAGGTGGCGGGGAGGAGACCCAGTACTTC
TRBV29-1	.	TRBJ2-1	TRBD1	CSVVERGRGDEQFF	TGCAGCGTTGTGGAGAGGGGGCGTGGGGATGAGCAGTTCTTC
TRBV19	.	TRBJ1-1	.	CASSIIGRGTEAFF	TGTGCCAGTAGTATTATCGGCAGGGGCACTGAAGCTTTCTTT
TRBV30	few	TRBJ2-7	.	CASDRSSYEQYF	TGTGCCTCTGACCGGAGCTCCTACGAGCAGTACTTC
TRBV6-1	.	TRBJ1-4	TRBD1	CASSEGQPVEKLFF	TGTGCCAGCAGTGAGGGACAGCCGGTCGAAAAACTGTTTTTT
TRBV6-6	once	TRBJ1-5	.	CASSYPVQPQHF	TGTGCCAGCAGTTATCCTGTTCAGCCCCAGCATTTT
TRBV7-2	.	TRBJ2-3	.	CASRSGLTSTDTQYF	TGTGCCAGCAGGTCAGGACTTACTAGCACAGATACGCAGTATTTT